Listed here are 18 T cell receptor beta chains from one sample, sequenced in a study of cytomegalovirus exposure and HLA in healthy donors. The primer mix had 60 Vbeta and 13 Jbeta primers. The method was immunoSEQ multiplex PCR; TCRdb's version includes in-frame clones alone and lacks a portion of them. The sample has approximately 200,000 clones; 84% are singletons. The sequenced sample consisted of PBMCs. The receptors originated from a boy younger than 18 in good health and CMV-seronegative.

This clone was detected once. The chain carries TRBV6-1 and TRBJ2-1; 9 bases align to TRBD2. CDR3 size: 20 residues. Germline trimming cut 0 bases from V and 7 bases from J; bases unmatched to any gene: 19. CDR1 and CDR2 (germline): MNHNS, SASEGT. The CDR3 DNA follows: TGTGCCAGCAGTGAAGCGATGACCGTACGCCTAGCGGGGAGAGAAAATGAGCAGTTCTTC. It encodes CASSEAMTVRLAGRENEQFF.

The chain employs TRBV6-1 and TRBJ1-1, with TRBD1 as a possible D gene (6 bases). With 8 bases removed from V and 5 bases from J, the gap between germline ends came to 18 bases. Looked up from germline, CDR1 is MNHNS and CDR2 is SASEGT. The CDR3 is made up of 14 amino acids. Here the CDR3 DNA reads TGTGCCAGCCCCAGCGGGGGCGCGGGGACTGAAGCTTTCTTT. Its translation: CASPSGGAGTEAFF.

V and J are TRBV29-1 and TRBJ1-1, with a weak D call TRBD1 (6 bases). This CDR3 spans 11 amino acids. Germline loops: CDR1 SQVTM, CDR2 ANQGSEA. Trimming removed 6 bases from V and 8 bases from J, with 13 bases in between. The CDR3 DNA sequence: TGCAGCGTGCAACAGGGATCGGAAGCTTTCTTT. Its protein is CSVQQGSEAFF.

This chain uses TRBV2 with TRBJ2-5; D is unclear. CDR3 length: 15 amino acids. CDR1 and CDR2 from the germline V gene are SNHLY and FYNNEI. Trimming shortened V by 4 bases and J by 12 bases, and 24 bases separated the two germline ends. CDR3: CASSVASRPYHREYF. CDR3 DNA: TGTGCCAGCAGTGTAGCAAGTAGGCCCTATCACCGGGAGTACTTC. The whole variable domain, filled in from reference TRBV2 and TRBJ2-5, reads EPEVTQTPSHQVTQMGQEVILRCVPISNHLYFYWYRQILGQKVEFLVSFYNNEISEKSEIFDDQFSVERPDGSNFTLKIRSTKLEDSAMYFCASSVASRPYHREYFGPGTRLLVL.

The CDR3 region is CASSSPGPQHF. The CDR3, as DNA: TGTGCCAGCAGCTCGCCAGGGCCCCAGCATTTT. The chain couples TRBV7-8 to TRBJ1-5; D is unresolved. Germline loops: CDR1 SGHVS, CDR2 FQNEAQ. Trimming took 4 bases from V and 9 from J, leaving 7 bases between them. The CDR3 extends over 11 amino acids.

This clone was recorded once. The V call is TRBV30, the J call TRBJ2-5, with 7 bases lining up with TRBD2. Germline V CDR1 and CDR2: GTSNPN, SVGIG (reference sequence). The CDR3 totals 13 residues. The V gene end was trimmed by 0 bases and the J gene end by 5 bases; junction bases not matched to a gene: 3. CDR3 DNA sequence: TGTGCCTGGAGTGTGGGAGGGAGGGAGACCCAGTACTTC. It encodes CAWSVGGRETQYF.

The J gene is TRBJ2-5, the V gene TRBV5-4, with D perhaps matching TRBD1 (6 bases). V shed 0 bases and J shed 3 bases, with 15 bases lying between them. This CDR3 region has 16 residues. CDR1 is SGHNT, CDR2 YYREEE, per germline (reference sequence). CDR3 bases: TGTGCCAGCAGCTTGGATCGGCAGGGGTCGAAAGAGACCCAGTACTTC. This encodes CASSLDRQGSKETQYF. The full variable domain, completed using reference TRBV5-4 and TRBJ2-5, is ETGVTQSPTHLIKTRGQQVTLRCSSQSGHNTVSWYQQALGQGPQFIFQYYREEENGRGNFPPRFSGLQFPNYSSELNVNALELDDSALYLCASSLDRQGSKETQYFGPGTRLLVL.

This clone has only one observation. The gene calls are TRBV19 and TRBJ1-2; 8 nucleotides match TRBD1. CDR3 size: 15 residues. The junction had 11 bases not matched to a gene; V was cut back by 3 bases and J by 8 bases. Per germline, CDR1 LNHDA and CDR2 SQIVND (reference sequence). DNA for the CDR3: TGTGCCAGTAGTATTGTTGGGCAGGGGGCAAAGGGCTACACCTTC. Translating gives CASSIVGQGAKGYTF. Variable domain in full (rest from reference TRBV19 and TRBJ1-2): DGGITQSPKYLFRKEGQNVTLSCEQNLNHDAMYWYRQDPGQGLRLIYYSQIVNDFQKGDIAEGYSVSREKKESFPLTVTSAQKNPTAFYLCASSIVGQGAKGYTFGSGTRLTVV.

V gene TRBV27 combines with J gene TRBJ1-1; possible D gene TRBD1, 6 bases. V was shortened by 5 bases and J by 8 bases, with 21 bases between the two germline ends. The CDR3 is 15 amino acids. The V gene's germline CDR1 is MNHEY and CDR2 SMNVEV (reference sequence). The CDR3 region is CASSTNRVWVDEAFF. In nucleotides, the CDR3 is TGTGCCAGCAGTACCAACAGGGTTTGGGTTGACGAAGCTTTCTTT.

V and J are TRBV30 and TRBJ2-7, with a tentative D call TRBD1 (5 bases). The germline gives CDR1 GTSNPN, CDR2 SVGIG (reference sequence). The V end lost 5 bases, the J end lost 3 bases, and 8 bases lay between the germline ends. This CDR3 is built from 11 residues. CDR3 amino acids: CAWVQDYEQYF. DNA of the CDR3: TGTGCCTGGGTACAGGACTACGAGCAGTACTTC.

The sample holds one count of this clone. The chain recombines TRBV27 with TRBJ2-1, with 8 nucleotides matching TRBD2. The CDR3 totals 16 residues. V lost 3 bases and J lost 7; bases outside the gene matches: 11. CDR1 and CDR2 (germline): MNHEY, SMNVEV (reference sequence). CDR3 residues: CASSLGPAGGLNEQFF. CDR3 sequence (DNA): TGTGCCAGCAGTTTGGGACCCGCGGGAGGACTAAATGAGCAGTTCTTC.

This clone was seen only once. The chain joins TRBV11-1 to TRBJ2-7, with TRBD1 matching 7 bases. The J segment lost 7 bases and the V segment lost 5 bases, leaving 5 bases of the junction unmatched. This CDR3 spans 12 amino acids. Germline V gives CDR1 SGHAT, CDR2 FQDESV (reference sequence). For the CDR3, the DNA is TGTGCCAGCAGCGAACAGGGGTGGGAGCAGTACTTC. This codes for CASSEQGWEQYF. Filled out from reference TRBV11-1 and TRBJ2-7, the complete variable domain reads EAEVAQSPRYKITEKSQAVAFWCDPISGHATLYWYRQILGQGPELLVQFQDESVVDDSQLPKDRFSAERLKGVDSTLKIQPAELGDSAMYLCASSEQGWEQYFGPGTRLTVT.

CDR3 loop: CAITESDRIYGYTF. In nucleotides, the CDR3 is TGTGCCATCACCGAGTCGGACAGAATCTATGGCTACACCTTC. The V gene is TRBV10-3, the J gene TRBJ1-2; D perhaps matches TRBD1 (6 bases). CDR3 length: 14 amino acids. Deletions cut 7 bases from V and 4 bases from J, with 16 bases between. CDR1 and CDR2 from the germline V gene are ENHRY and SYGVKD.

This rearrangement joins TRBV11-1 to TRBJ1-3, with 9 bases matching TRBD1. CDR1 is SGHAT, CDR2 FQDESV, per germline (reference sequence). Trimming cost V 1 base and J 0 bases; bases outside gene matches: 7. The CDR3 length is 18 residues. The CDR3 DNA is TGTGCCAGCAGCTTAGTCCCCGGACAGGGGAGCTCTGGAAACACCATATATTTT. Translation gives CASSLVPGQGSSGNTIYF. Based on the CDR3 plus reference TRBV11-1 and TRBJ1-3, the full variable domain is EAEVAQSPRYKITEKSQAVAFWCDPISGHATLYWYRQILGQGPELLVQFQDESVVDDSQLPKDRFSAERLKGVDSTLKIQPAELGDSAMYLCASSLVPGQGSSGNTIYFGEGSWLTVV.

The J gene is TRBJ1-3, the V gene TRBV12-5; D might be TRBD1 (5 bases). Germline V gives CDR1 LGHNT, CDR2 FRNRAP. CDR3 length: 12 amino acids. V dropped 6 bases and J dropped 4 bases, with 7 bases sitting between them. The CDR3 bases are TGTGCTAGTGGGGGGGGAGGAAACACCATATATTTT. Its translation: CASGGGGNTIYF.

The chain employs TRBV6-1 and TRBJ2-7; unclear D gene. The CDR3 covers 12 residues. Germline V CDR1 and CDR2: MNHNS, SASEGT. Trimming left V 0 bases short and J 6 bases short, with 6 bases between. The CDR3 bases are TGTGCCAGCAGTGAAGCTGGCCTCGAGCAGTACTTC. Translating gives CASSEAGLEQYF.

This clone was recorded a few times. V usage is TRBV5-4 and J usage is TRBJ1-1, with D maybe TRBD1 (5 bases). This CDR3 region has 13 residues. Germline values: CDR1 SGHNT, CDR2 YYREEE (reference sequence). V was trimmed by 4 bases and J by 6 bases, leaving 13 bases between them. CDR3 region: CASSLDSGPEAFF. CDR3 in DNA: TGTGCCAGCAGCCTTGACAGTGGCCCTGAAGCTTTCTTT.

This chain uses TRBV30 with TRBJ2-7; perhaps TRBD1 as D (6 bases). The CDR3 runs 12 residues. Germline V gene sequence: CDR1 GTSNPN, CDR2 SVGIG (reference sequence). The ends were cut back, 1 base at V and 2 bases at J, with 6 bases in the middle. The DNA for the CDR3 is TGTGCCTGGAGTGAGGGGGCCTACGAGCAGTACTTC. It is translated as CAWSEGAYEQYF.